The 30 T cell receptor beta chains in this list originate from one sample, sequenced in a study of cytomegalovirus exposure and HLA in healthy donors. 13 Jbeta primers and 60 Vbeta primers were used for the PCR. The assay was immunoSEQ multiplex PCR, and TCRdb's table has in-frame clones only and misses some. In the table there are some 180,000 clones, around 80% of which are singletons. Sequencing was carried out using PBMCs. The receptors come from a woman aged 30 to 39 in good health and CMV-seropositive.

The chain uses TRBV9 and TRBJ1-2; no reliable D call. The V gene's germline CDR1 is SGDLS and CDR2 YYNGEE. Trimming left V 4 bases short and J 5 bases short, with 18 bases between. The CDR3 has 15 amino acids. Here the CDR3 DNA reads TGTGCCAGCAGCATTCAAGCGGGCCTCCTTTATGGCTACACCTTC. Amino acids: CASSIQAGLLYGYTF.

The rearrangement uses TRBV9 and TRBJ2-3; D is unresolved. Trimming left V 3 bases short and J 4 bases short, with 15 bases between. The length of the CDR3 is 15 residues. The germline V gene encodes CDR1 SGDLS and CDR2 YYNGEE. The CDR3 reads CASSAPQVRPDTQYF. The CDR3 DNA reads as TGTGCCAGCAGCGCACCCCAGGTCCGCCCAGATACGCAGTATTTT.

The CDR3 nucleotides read TGTGCCAGCAGTCCTAGGCCGGGACTAGCGGGGGGGAACAAAAACATTCAGTACTTC. This encodes CASSPRPGLAGGNKNIQYF. The chain uses TRBV27 and TRBJ2-4; the match to TRBD2 covers 16 bases. Germline V gives CDR1 MNHEY, CDR2 SMNVEV (reference sequence). This CDR3 contains 19 residues. Trimming cost V 5 bases and J 3 bases; bases outside gene matches: 10.

V is TRBV7-6 and J is TRBJ1-3; D is undetermined. V was clipped by 1 base and J by 0 bases, with 10 bases between them. From germline, CDR1 is SGHVS and CDR2 FNYEAQ. The CDR3 is made up of 16 amino acids. CDR3 nucleotide sequence: TGTGCCAGCAGCTTAGGTCGTGGCAGCTCTGGAAACACCATATATTTT. Amino acids: CASSLGRGSSGNTIYF.

The chain uses TRBV9 and TRBJ2-1; TRBD1 matches 9 bases. This CDR3 is built from 14 residues. V shed 4 bases, J shed 9 bases, and the junction held 8 bases outside the gene matches. CDR1 and CDR2 from the germline V gene are SGDLS and YYNGEE. The CDR3 spells CASSPYLQGAEQFF. The CDR3, as DNA: TGTGCCAGCAGCCCCTACCTACAGGGGGCTGAGCAGTTCTTC.

In its sample, this clone was seen a few times. The chain carries TRBV19 and TRBJ2-7; 8 nucleotides line up with TRBD2. The CDR3 is made up of 13 amino acids. Trimming took 7 bases from V and 0 from J; bases not matched to a gene: 2. Per the germline V gene, CDR1 is LNHDA and CDR2 is SQIVND (reference sequence). This chain's CDR3 is CASTGGTSYEQYF. The CDR3 nucleotides read TGTGCCAGTACGGGGGGGACCTCCTACGAGCAGTACTTC. Variable domain in full (rest from reference TRBV19 and TRBJ2-7): DGGITQSPKYLFRKEGQNVTLSCEQNLNHDAMYWYRQDPGQGLRLIYYSQIVNDFQKGDIAEGYSVSREKKESFPLTVTSAQKNPTAFYLCASTGGTSYEQYFGPGTRLTVT.

J is TRBJ2-3 and V is TRBV10-2, with no clear D. Germline V gene data show CDR1 as WSHSY and CDR2 as SAAADI. The CDR3 is 10 residues long. Trimming cost V 11 bases and J 3 bases, with 6 bases left between them. The DNA of the CDR3 is TGCGCCGCCGGGACAGATACGCAGTATTTT. Translated: CAAGTDTQYF.

V usage is TRBV2 and J usage is TRBJ1-5, with D unresolved. Germline CDR1 is SNHLY and CDR2 is FYNNEI. V shed 4 bases and J shed 7 bases, with 11 bases lying between them. The CDR3 is 13 amino acids. Here the CDR3 reads CASSARIGQPQHF. As DNA, the CDR3 is TGTGCCAGCAGTGCGAGGATCGGCCAGCCCCAGCATTTT.

The chain combines TRBV2 with TRBJ2-1, with 8 bases identical to TRBD2. V was clipped by 2 bases and J by 7 bases; unmatched bases: 7. This CDR3 has 15 amino acids. CDR1 and CDR2 from the germline V gene are SNHLY and FYNNEI. The CDR3 reads CASSEIAGSPNEQFF. The CDR3 DNA reads as TGTGCCAGCAGTGAAATAGCGGGGAGCCCTAATGAGCAGTTCTTC.

The chain couples TRBV30 to TRBJ1-2, with D hard to call. The CDR3 length is 12 residues. CDR1 and CDR2 from the germline V gene are GTSNPN and SVGIG (reference sequence). Trimming removed 0 bases from V and 7 bases from J, with 9 bases in between. The CDR3 region has the DNA TGTGCCTGGAGTGTACGTCCAGGTGGCTACACCTTC. This gives the protein CAWSVRPGGYTF.

The V and J genes are TRBV10-1 and TRBJ2-7; 10 nucleotides line up with TRBD2. With V trimmed by 2 bases and J by 2 bases, 3 bases remained unmatched. CDR1 and CDR2 from the germline V gene are WNHNN and SYGVQD (reference sequence). The CDR3 contains 15 residues. The CDR3 nucleotides are TGCGCCAGCAGTGAGAGCCTAGCGGGGGCCTACGAGCAGTACTTC. It specifies CASSESLAGAYEQYF.

This chain links TRBV28 with TRBJ1-2; 8 bases align to TRBD1. The CDR3 contains 14 residues. CDR1 is MDHEN and CDR2 is SYDVKM in the germline V gene. V dropped 7 bases and J dropped 0; count of bases not matched to a gene: 4. CDR3 in amino acids: CASKAGGPNYGYTF. CDR3 coding DNA: TGTGCCAGCAAAGCAGGGGGCCCTAACTATGGCTACACCTTC.

Concerning this clone: The junction departs from the called germline gene at one end, perhaps through a read error. This rearrangement joins TRBV28 to TRBJ1-1; 8 nucleotides match TRBD1. CDR3 length: 14 amino acids. The germline V gene has CDR1 MDHEN and CDR2 SYDVKM. The CDR3 protein is CAGSPRGRNTEAFF. The CDR3 nucleotides read TGTGCCGGCAGTCCCAGGGGGCGGAACACTGAAGCTTTCTTT.

The chain couples TRBV7-2 to TRBJ2-5; possibly TRBD2 for D (6 bases). The CDR3 runs to 14 residues. The V and J ends lost 5 bases and 2 bases respectively, with 12 bases between them. In germline, CDR1 is SGHTA, CDR2 FQGNSA. CDR3 bases: TGTGCCAGCAGCCGCGCGGGGCCGCAAGAGACCCAGTACTTC. It translates to CASSRAGPQETQYF.

The chain carries TRBV4-2 and TRBJ2-7; tentative D call: TRBD2 (6 bases). Germline loops: CDR1 LGHNA, CDR2 YNFKEQ. Trimming pared 0 bases from V and 0 bases from J, leaving 9 bases between. The CDR3 covers 15 residues. CDR3 nucleotides: TGTGCCAGCAGCCAAGATCAGACTAGCTCCTACGAGCAGTACTTC. Protein product: CASSQDQTSSYEQYF.

This chain uses TRBV5-1 with TRBJ2-7; D not certain. The germline V gene encodes CDR1 SGHRS and CDR2 YFSETQ. The CDR3 length is 14 residues. V was cut by 2 bases and J by 2 bases, with 11 bases left in between. CDR3 region: CASSFSGSPYEQYF. The CDR3 coding sequence is TGCGCCAGCAGCTTCTCCGGGTCCCCCTACGAGCAGTACTTC.

The rearrangement joins TRBV6-4 to TRBJ2-1, with a tentative D call TRBD1 (5 bases). Trimming shortened V by 4 bases and J by 2 bases, and 12 bases separated the two germline ends. CDR1 is MRHNA, CDR2 SNTAGT, per germline. CDR3 length: 15 amino acids. In nucleotides, the CDR3 is TGTGCCAGCAGTGTAGACAGAACCGCCTACAATGAGCAGTTCTTC. Translating gives CASSVDRTAYNEQFF.

This chain joins TRBV21-1 and TRBJ2-1; the table's D call of TRBD1 was not tested on the DNA. TRBV21-1 is a documented pseudogene. The CDR3 extends over 18 amino acids. The CDR3 here is CASSNDRAASRAYNEQFF. The CDR3 nucleotides read TGTGCCAGCAGCAACGACCGTGCGGCCTCCAGGGCCTACAATGAGCAGTTCTTC.

This sequence joins TRBV7-2 and TRBJ2-1; TRBD2 might be the D (7 bases). V was trimmed by 0 bases and J by 6 bases, leaving 12 bases between them. Germline lookup yields CDR1 SGHTA and CDR2 FQGNSA. The CDR3 is made up of 15 amino acids. CDR3 region: CASSLAGGPGNEQFF. Written as DNA, the CDR3 is TGTGCCAGCAGCTTAGCGGGGGGGCCAGGCAATGAGCAGTTCTTC.

This chain joins TRBV7-2 and TRBJ2-3, with D perhaps matching TRBD2 (6 bases). Germline V gene sequence: CDR1 SGHTA, CDR2 FQGNSA. This CDR3 contains 15 residues. Trimming shortened V by 5 bases and J by 0 bases, and 12 bases separated the two germline ends. The CDR3 DNA follows: TGTGCCAGCAGCCGGGGGTCCCCGAGCACAGATACGCAGTATTTT. It translates to CASSRGSPSTDTQYF. Full variable domain (missing parts from reference TRBV7-2 and TRBJ2-3): GAGVSQSPSNKVTEKGKDVELRCDPISGHTALYWYRQSLGQGLEFLIYFQGNSAPDKSGLPSDRFSAERTGGSVSTLTIQRTQQEDSAVYLCASSRGSPSTDTQYFGPGTRLTVL.

There are a few counts of this clone. The CDR3 protein is CASMSSDYGYTF. The DNA of the CDR3 is TGTGCCAGCATGTCCTCCGACTATGGCTACACCTTC. The chain is built from TRBV28 and TRBJ1-2, with no clear D. This CDR3 is built from 12 residues. Trimming stripped 7 bases from V and 3 bases from J, with 9 bases between. The V gene's germline CDR1 is MDHEN and CDR2 SYDVKM.

The J gene is TRBJ2-3, the V gene TRBV15; 8 nucleotides agree with TRBD1. The CDR3 sequence is 16 residues long. Unmatched junction bases numbered 7, after V lost 1 base and J lost 4 bases. Germline-derived CDR1 and CDR2 are LNHNV and YYDKDF (reference sequence). The CDR3 DNA sequence: TGTGCCACCAGCAGAGGACAGGGGCCTGGGGCAGATACGCAGTATTTT. Amino acids: CATSRGQGPGADTQYF.

This clone has just one count. This chain joins TRBV19 and TRBJ2-6; 7 bases fit TRBD1. J gave up 4 bases and V 5 bases, and 5 bases lay outside the gene matches. Germline V gene data show CDR1 as LNHDA and CDR2 as SQIVND (reference sequence). The CDR3 sequence is 15 residues long. In nucleotides, the CDR3 is TGTGCCAGTAGTCCTACAGGGGTCGGGGCCAACGTCCTGACTTTC. It translates to CASSPTGVGANVLTF. Based on the CDR3 plus reference TRBV19 and TRBJ2-6, the full variable domain is DGGITQSPKYLFRKEGQNVTLSCEQNLNHDAMYWYRQDPGQGLRLIYYSQIVNDFQKGDIAEGYSVSREKKESFPLTVTSAQKNPTAFYLCASSPTGVGANVLTFGAGSRLTVL.

This rearrangement joins TRBV4-1 to TRBJ1-2; no definite D call. V lost 1 base and J lost 5, with 11 bases in between. Germline CDR1 and CDR2: MGHRA and YSYEKL. This CDR3 contains 14 residues. The CDR3 DNA sequence: TGCGCCAGCAGCCAAGCGGGGATGGGATATGGCTACACCTTC. Its protein is CASSQAGMGYGYTF.

V usage is TRBV6-1 and J usage is TRBJ2-7, with a tentative D call TRBD1 (5 bases). Germline V gene sequence: CDR1 MNHNS, CDR2 SASEGT. The CDR3 extends over 13 amino acids. The V gene lost 5 bases and the J gene lost 0 bases, with 8 bases spanning the gap. In nucleotides, the CDR3 is TGTGCCAGCAGTACAGGACCCTCCTACGAGCAGTACTTC. It translates to CASSTGPSYEQYF.

The chain links TRBV5-4 to TRBJ1-3, with 10 bases identical to TRBD1. Germline assignment: CDR1 SGHNT and CDR2 YYREEE (reference sequence). This CDR3 is built from 16 residues. Losses at the gene ends were 2 bases for V and 2 bases for J; bases not matched to a gene: 4. In DNA, the CDR3 is TGTGCCAGCAGCTTCCCCGGGACAGGGGCTGGAAACACCATATATTTT. It is translated as CASSFPGTGAGNTIYF.

The rearrangement joins TRBV11-3 to TRBJ2-3, with 7 bases fitting TRBD2. This CDR3 is 14 amino acids long. The V segment lost 3 bases and the J segment 3 bases; nucleotides outside the gene matches: 3. The V gene's germline CDR1 is SGHNT and CDR2 YENEEA. This CDR3 reads CASSFEAGTDTQYF. In DNA, the CDR3 is TGTGCCAGCAGCTTCGAAGCGGGGACAGATACGCAGTATTTT.

J is TRBJ2-5 and V is TRBV5-1; 10 nucleotides agree with TRBD2. J was trimmed by 2 bases and V by 5 bases; bases with no gene match: 3. The CDR3 has 14 amino acids. Germline values: CDR1 SGHRS, CDR2 YFSETQ. The CDR3 reads CASSSGGFQETQYF. DNA of the CDR3: TGCGCCAGCAGTAGCGGGGGGTTTCAAGAGACCCAGTACTTC. Full variable domain (missing parts from reference TRBV5-1 and TRBJ2-5): KAGVTQTPRYLIKTRGQQVTLSCSPISGHRSVSWYQQTPGQGLQFLFEYFSETQRNKGNFPGRFSGRQFSNSRSEMNVSTLELGDSALYLCASSSGGFQETQYFGPGTRLLVL.

Remarks on this clone: Other DNA sequences in the sample encode the same CDR3. The gene calls are TRBV5-1 and TRBJ1-3, with 10 bases lining up with TRBD1. This CDR3 has 18 residues. V lost 4 bases to trimming and J lost 4 bases; unmatched junction nucleotides: 14. CDR1 is SGHRS, CDR2 YFSETQ, per germline. The DNA of the CDR3 is TGCGCCAGCAGCGCCCTACCGTTGGGACAGGGGCCGGGAAACACCATATATTTT. It codes for CASSALPLGQGPGNTIYF.

J is TRBJ2-1 and V is TRBV11-3; the match to TRBD2 covers 8 bases. J was trimmed by 9 bases and V by 4 bases; bases with no gene match: 5. CDR1 is SGHNT and CDR2 is YENEEA in the germline V gene. This CDR3 has 13 residues. The CDR3, as DNA: TGTGCCAGCAGCTCCGGGACTAGTGGTGAGCAGTTCTTC. This encodes CASSSGTSGEQFF. The full variable domain, completed using reference TRBV11-3 and TRBJ2-1, is EAGVVQSPRYKIIEKKQPVAFWCNPISGHNTLYWYLQNLGQGPELLIRYENEEAVDDSQLPKDRFSAERLKGVDSTLKIQPAELGDSAVYLCASSSGTSGEQFFGPGTRLTVL.